Sequencing of this T cell receptor (beta chain) was carried out in a study of shared clonotypes between healthy human individuals. Study background: There were three CD4 naive, three CD4 memory, two CD8 naive and one CD8 memory plates per donor. Study-level points and caveats: Non-shared clonotypes displayed generation probabilities falling below those of clonotypes present in all four donors. Among donors, the sharing of clonotypes was expected to be influenced by sequencing depth. Owing to a small donor count, the genetic and exposure-history diversity represented was limited.

Using immunoSEQ multiplex PCR, the repertoire was profiled, and TCRdb retains in-frame clones only, with some absent. Of 2 million to 2.5 million clones in the sample, about nine tenths were seen once. The CDR3 totals 16 residues. The ends lost 6 bases at V and 7 bases at J; junction bases unmatched: 12. Germline V gene lookup returns CDR1 SGHVS and CDR2 FQNEAQ. Worth noting for this clone: Its antigen is still unknown.

This chain joins TRBV7-8 and TRBJ2-1; 10 nucleotides agree with TRBD1. The sequenced sample consisted of naive CD4+ T cells from PBMCs. Specified subset: CD45RA+ positively selected. The receptor was isolated from a man younger than 35 in good health. Some clones in this sample may be carry-over from other donors' samples. CDR3 protein: CASRQGRDRGWNEQFF. CDR3 in DNA: TGTGCCAGCAGACAGGGTCGGGACAGGGGTTGGAATGAGCAGTTCTTC.